This T cell receptor beta chain was retrieved from a study of blood T cell repertoires in COVID-19 (dated by TCRdb to between 2020 and 2021). For the wider study: Collaborator samples came from the United States, Italy and Spain and covered acute and convalescent phases of COVID-19. Where HLA class I and class II types were available, the types were taken from metadata supplied by the sample provider, not from assay-based typing. The samples were drawn from two sources: the first 160 participants of the ongoing ImmuneRACE study, and 950 to 1,500 subjects contributed by 6 global collaborators. The sample metadata nearly always contained a de-identified subject ID, COVID-19 status, age in years and sex. Subjects who had been exposed to COVID-19, were actively infected with it, or had recovered from it provided the deeply sampled blood TCRbeta repertoires that made up the dataset. The repertoires were made available in a free public database intended to serve as a resource for research on the immune response to SARS-CoV-2. The material from the prospective study consisted of cDNA or gDNA derived from T cells, B-cell-depleted T cells, or PBMCs.

Results and caveats for the whole study, not just this receptor: How much clinical and demographic metadata was included differed by source and by participant, and the metadata was provided uncurated.

Collaborating institutions collected whole blood in K2EDTA tubes following their own protocols. For TCRbeta analysis, collaborator samples were shipped as frozen whole blood, as isolated PBMCs, or as DNA extracted from either sample type. To note about this clone: The antigen it binds to is not known. One base away there is no much larger clone; base qualities are not given.

The CDR3 measures 15 amino acids from cysteine to phenylalanine. Only the CDR3 DNA stays, 45 bases, in frame from base 1. Trimming accounts for 6 bases at V and 0 bases at J, while the number of junction bases matched to no gene is 5. The germline V gene provides CDR1 MNHEY and CDR2 SVGEGT. TCRbeta CDR3 regions were amplified from genomic DNA using the immunoSEQ Assay, a bias-controlled multiplex PCR. The paper's processing steps were these. Within the assay, amplification of reference gene primers was used to estimate how many nucleated cells each sample contained. To quantify the absolute abundance of each unique TCRbeta CDR3 rearrangement, sequence reads were collapsed and filtered. For each sample, productive Simpson clonality was calculated by taking the square root of Simpson's diversity index across productive rearrangements. TCRdb provides this immuneACCESS table in a form limited to in-frame rearrangements. Some clones are lacking; in checked studies, under half of them reflect an unresolved V gene, and why the rest are absent is not known. The V and J calls and clone size were taken over from that table, and D and trimming were inferred from the DNA. Counted in this sample were roughly 150,000 clones; 70% to 90% of them appeared once. Of the sample, approximately 10% falls within the top ten clones.

This chain is built from TRBV6-2 or TRBV6-3 and TRBJ2-1; the central 7 bases match TRBD2. The TCR sequence derives from a human donor in a cohort sampled during active COVID-19. Sequenced: peripheral blood. The DNA is TGTGCCAGCAGCTGGGGGGGGGACTCCTACAATGAGCAGTTCTTC. Translation gives CASSWGGDSYNEQFF.